This TCR beta chain was recovered during a study of CD8 T cells in ankylosing spondylitis. Findings and limits, study-wide: Apparently characteristic of ankylosing spondylitis blood was a TCR beta motif (roughly eight highly homologous variants).

V was clipped by 4 bases and J by 0 bases, with 8 bases between them. In germline, CDR1 is SGHRS, CDR2 YFSETQ. There are 13 residues in the CDR3. TCRdb recomputed calls from the 5' RACE reads with MiXCR, one row per CDR3 protein. This table has about 130,000 distinct CDR3 sequences, around 9.7% appearing once. The sample holds many counts of this clonotype. Its antigen remains unknown. The TCR sequence derives from a male donor with ankylosing spondylitis or in good health (not recorded which). The chain recombines TRBV5-1 with TRBJ2-7; D uncertain. Sequenced input: blood, either unsorted or a sorted T cell fraction (not recorded which). This CDR3 reads CASSTTNSYEQYF. The CDR3 nucleotides read TGCGCCAGCAGCACGACAAACTCCTACGAGCAGTACTTC.